The 11 T cell receptor beta chains below were found in one sample sequenced in a study of shared T cell receptors in the human thymus. Profiling relied on immunoSEQ multiplex PCR, and the TCRdb table lists in-frame clones only, not all of them. The data show hundreds of thousands of clones, around 87% seen once. The sample was also linked to a second study, of human thymus T cells.

Source material: thymocytes. The receptor source for this set is a boy under three years old with a congenital heart defect.

V gene TRBV4-1 combines with J gene TRBJ2-1; TRBD1 agrees at 7 bases. With V trimmed by 4 bases and J by 6 bases, 12 bases remained unmatched. Germline V lookup: CDR1 MGHRA, CDR2 YSYEKL. This CDR3 is 16 amino acids long. The CDR3 region has the DNA TGCGCCAGCAGCCGCCGTGAAGGGGGCAGCCTCAATGAGCAGTTCTTC. It is translated as CASSRREGGSLNEQFF.

V is TRBV6-1 and J is TRBJ1-4, with 10 bases identical to TRBD1. The CDR3 extends over 15 amino acids. The junction had 9 bases not matched to a gene; V was cut back by 6 bases and J by 8 bases. Germline V gene lookup returns CDR1 MNHNS and CDR2 SASEGT. This CDR3 is CASRGDRGSLEKLFF. CDR3 DNA sequence: TGTGCCAGCAGAGGGGACAGGGGATCTCTCGAAAAACTGTTTTTT.

This rearrangement joins TRBV6-1 to TRBJ1-6, with 7 bases identical to TRBD1. V was pared by 4 bases and J by 6 bases, with 3 bases of the junction left unmatched. CDR1 and CDR2 from the germline V gene are MNHNS and SASEGT. The CDR3 has 14 residues. In DNA form, the CDR3 reads TGTGCCAGCAGTGGACAGGGTCGTAATTCACCCCTCCACTTT. This translates into CASSGQGRNSPLHF.

This chain joins TRBV29-1 and TRBJ2-1; maybe TRBD2 (6 bases). Trimming stripped 7 bases from V and 6 bases from J, with 13 bases between. The CDR3 runs 12 residues. CDR1 and CDR2 from the germline V gene are SQVTM and ANQGSEA. The CDR3 is CSAVRGGNEQFF. The CDR3 bases are TGCAGCGCCGTGCGGGGCGGCAATGAGCAGTTCTTC.

This chain uses TRBV15 with TRBJ2-5; 9 positions match TRBD1. Germline V gene lookup returns CDR1 LNHNV and CDR2 YYDKDF (reference sequence). CDR3 length equals 13 residues. The J segment lost 3 bases and the V segment lost 8 bases, leaving 4 bases of the junction unmatched. CDR3 coding DNA: TGTGCCACCGGGACAGGGCAAAAAGAGACCCAGTACTTC. Translating it yields CATGTGQKETQYF.

The chain uses TRBV7-2 and TRBJ2-7, with D possibly TRBD2 on 5 matching bases. The CDR3 contains 18 residues. The germline CDR1 and CDR2 sequences are SGHTA and FQGNSA. V lost 5 bases, J lost 5 bases, and 28 bases lay in between. CDR3 in DNA: TGTGCCAGCAGCCCTTACCCTATCCTCCAGCTAGCCAAGGACGAGCAGTACTTC. This sequence encodes CASSPYPILQLAKDEQYF.

The rearrangement links TRBV27 to TRBJ2-1; 9 bases are shared with TRBD2. V lost 3 bases and J lost 3; bases outside the gene matches: 9. This CDR3 is built from 17 residues. The germline V gene has CDR1 MNHEY and CDR2 SMNVEV (reference sequence). The chain's CDR3 is CASSLVAGERVYNEQFF. CDR3 DNA: TGTGCCAGCAGTTTGGTAGCGGGAGAAAGGGTCTACAATGAGCAGTTCTTC.

The V call is TRBV27, the J call TRBJ2-7; possible D gene TRBD1, 6 bases. This CDR3 is 14 amino acids long. Germline-derived CDR1 and CDR2 are MNHEY and SMNVEV (reference sequence). With 5 bases removed from V and 0 bases from J, the gap between germline ends came to 11 bases. The CDR3 sequence is CASSDRDNSYEQYF. The DNA of the CDR3 is TGTGCCAGCAGTGACCGGGACAACTCCTACGAGCAGTACTTC.

The V and J genes are TRBV4-3 and TRBJ2-5; the D gene is possibly TRBD2 (6 bases). The V gene's germline CDR1 is LGHNA and CDR2 YSLEER. V was shortened by 5 bases and J by 5 bases, with 18 bases between the two germline ends. CDR3 length: 15 amino acids. The CDR3 sequence: CASSSGLPPPETQYF. CDR3 sequence (DNA): TGCGCCAGCAGCTCGGGACTGCCCCCGCCGGAGACCCAGTACTTC.

This rearrangement joins TRBV4-1 to TRBJ1-2; maybe TRBD1 (6 bases). The CDR3 loop spans 17 amino acids. Germline assignment: CDR1 MGHRA and CDR2 YSYEKL. V lost 3 bases, J lost 3 bases, and 20 bases lay in between. CDR3 DNA: TGCGCCAGCAGCCATGCTGATAGACAGGCCTTGGACTATGGCTACACCTTC. Amino acids: CASSHADRQALDYGYTF.

This chain connects TRBV29-1 to TRBJ1-2; D remains unclear. CDR3 length equals 14 residues. In germline, CDR1 is SQVTM, CDR2 ANQGSEA. V was pared by 1 base and J by 0 bases, with 9 bases between. The CDR3 is CSVEGEAPNYGYTF. The CDR3 coding sequence is TGCAGCGTTGAAGGCGAGGCACCTAACTATGGCTACACCTTC.